The 26 T cell receptor beta chains below all came from one sample that was sequenced in a study of cytomegalovirus exposure and HLA in healthy donors. The PCR had 60 Vbeta and 13 Jbeta primers. Sequencing used immunoSEQ multiplex PCR; TCRdb keeps in-frame clones, though not all of them. The table lists 60,000 to 95,000 clones, around 84% of them singletons. What was sequenced was PBMCs. The receptor source for this set is a man aged 65 to 79 in good health and CMV-seropositive.

The chain combines TRBV5-1 with TRBJ2-7; 7 bases fit TRBD1. V trimming: 4 bases; J trimming: 2 bases; junction bases outside the gene matches: 6. This CDR3 is built from 14 residues. Germline values: CDR1 SGHRS, CDR2 YFSETQ. The CDR3 DNA reads TGCGCCAGCAGCCTAGGACAGGCCCCCTACGAGCAGTACTTC. Its translation: CASSLGQAPYEQYF.

The chain carries TRBV10-3 and TRBJ2-7; a possible D gene is TRBD1 (6 bases). The CDR3 totals 16 residues. The V gene's germline CDR1 is ENHRY and CDR2 SYGVKD. Trimming left V 3 bases short and J 1 base short, with 16 bases between. CDR3 protein: CAISDTGQRASYEQYF. CDR3 in DNA: TGTGCCATCAGTGATACCGGACAGAGGGCGTCCTACGAGCAGTACTTC.

V gene TRBV19 combines with J gene TRBJ2-7; TRBD2 is a possible D gene (6 bases). Germline lookup yields CDR1 LNHDA and CDR2 SQIVND (reference sequence). V was pared by 6 bases and J by 1 base, with 13 bases between. The CDR3 sequence is 14 residues long. The CDR3 DNA follows: TGTGCCAGTAGCTACGACGGGGGTTCCTACGAGCAGTACTTC. This sequence encodes CASSYDGGSYEQYF.

This rearrangement joins TRBV6-5 to TRBJ1-1; D remains ambiguous. Trimming took off 6 bases at V and 3 bases at J, with 17 bases between the two ends. The CDR3 is 15 residues long. The germline V gene has CDR1 MNHEY and CDR2 SVGAGI. DNA for the CDR3: TGTGCCAGCAGCAAACTCGTGGGAGGGTACACTGAAGCTTTCTTT. This sequence encodes CASSKLVGGYTEAFF.

The rearrangement links TRBV6-5 to TRBJ1-6; 7 nucleotides match TRBD1. CDR1 and CDR2 from the germline V gene are MNHEY and SVGAGI. V lost 6 bases and J lost 7; bases outside the gene matches: 6. The CDR3 consists of 14 residues. The CDR3 region has the DNA TGTGCCAGCAGACCGACAGGGTTCAATTCACCCCTCCACTTT. Amino acid sequence: CASRPTGFNSPLHF.

This clone was seen once. The chain carries TRBV7-9 and TRBJ1-1; tentatively, D is TRBD1 (6 bases). The CDR3 spans 17 residues. V shed 1 base and J shed 1 base, with 16 bases lying between them. Germline-derived CDR1 and CDR2 are SEHNR and FQNEAQ (reference sequence). Here the CDR3 DNA reads TGTGCCAGCAGCTTAGGGGACAACACCCCGGGGAACACTGAAGCTTTCTTT. Its protein product is CASSLGDNTPGNTEAFF.

The chain links TRBV7-9 to TRBJ2-5; D is uncertain. Germline CDR1 is SEHNR and CDR2 is FQNEAQ (reference sequence). Trimming took 5 bases from V and 0 from J, leaving 7 bases between them. CDR3 length: 13 amino acids. The CDR3 DNA reads TGTGCCAGCAGCAACTCGAACCAAGAGACCCAGTACTTC. Amino acid sequence: CASSNSNQETQYF.

V is TRBV4-1 and J is TRBJ2-7; 11 bases are shared with TRBD2. CDR3 length equals 20 residues. Trimming at V came to 1 base and at J to 7 bases, leaving 21 bases not matched to a gene. Germline assignment: CDR1 MGHRA and CDR2 YSYEKL. The CDR3 nucleotides are TGCGCCAGCAGCCAAGTTGGTGGAGCAGTAGCGGGAGGGCCGGGTCGTGAGCAGTACTTC. Translating gives CASSQVGGAVAGGPGREQYF.

This clone was observed a handful of times. The chain is built from TRBV30 and TRBJ1-6; unclear D gene. The CDR3 has 14 amino acids. The V and J ends lost 4 bases and 2 bases respectively, with 9 bases between them. Per the germline V gene, CDR1 is GTSNPN and CDR2 is SVGIG (reference sequence). The CDR3 bases are TGTGCCTGGAAGCAGGTGCCCTATAATTCACCCCTCCACTTT. It translates to CAWKQVPYNSPLHF.

The V call is TRBV19, the J call TRBJ1-6; D may be TRBD1 (5 bases). V was pared by 9 bases and J by 7 bases, with 10 bases between. There are 12 residues in the CDR3. In germline, CDR1 is LNHDA, CDR2 SQIVND (reference sequence). CDR3 sequence (DNA): TGTGCCAGCAGGGTGGGGAATTCACCCCTCCACTTT. It specifies CASRVGNSPLHF.

This chain connects TRBV20-1 to TRBJ2-3; TRBD2 might be the D (5 bases). The CDR3 extends over 11 amino acids. Germline loops: CDR1 DFQATT, CDR2 SNEGSKA (reference sequence). V was shortened by 1 base and J by 11 bases, with 10 bases between the two germline ends. The DNA of the CDR3 is TGCAGTGCTAGAGTACTGGCGGGGCAGTATTTT. It codes for CSARVLAGQYF.

The chain employs TRBV5-1 and TRBJ1-1, with a tentative D call TRBD1 (5 bases). CDR1 SGHRS and CDR2 YFSETQ come from the germline V gene. CDR3 length: 15 amino acids. V lost 0 bases and J lost 5, with 14 bases in between. The chain's CDR3 is CASSLEDRWKTEAFF. DNA of the CDR3: TGCGCCAGCAGCTTGGAAGACAGATGGAAGACTGAAGCTTTCTTT.

This chain uses TRBV10-1 with TRBJ2-3; TRBD2 matches 8 bases. Trimming removed 0 bases from V and 10 bases from J; junction bases left unmatched: 9. The CDR3 runs 15 residues. Germline CDR1 reads WNHNN; CDR2 reads SYGVQD (reference sequence). The CDR3 loop is CASSESERGQGSQYF. In DNA, the CDR3 is TGCGCCAGCAGTGAGTCGGAGCGGGGGCAGGGGTCGCAGTATTTT.

This rearrangement joins TRBV29-1 to TRBJ2-3, with 10 bases aligning to TRBD1. V was pared by 2 bases and J by 0 bases, with 11 bases of the junction left unmatched. The germline CDR1 and CDR2 sequences are SQVTM and ANQGSEA. This CDR3 comprises 18 residues. The CDR3 is CSVERDRGIFTSTDTQYF. CDR3 DNA sequence: TGCAGCGTTGAAAGGGACAGGGGTATTTTTACTAGCACAGATACGCAGTATTTT.

This clone was counted between two and nine times. V is TRBV6-1 and J is TRBJ1-5, with a tentative D call TRBD1 (5 bases). Germline CDR1 MNHNS, CDR2 SASEGT. This CDR3 is 14 amino acids long. V dropped 6 bases and J dropped 7 bases, with 16 bases sitting between them. The CDR3 sequence: CASSRPGGGQPQHF. The DNA for the CDR3 is TGTGCCAGCAGCCGACCCGGGGGAGGGCAGCCCCAGCATTTT.

This clone was recorded once. The gene calls are TRBV15 and TRBJ1-6; a possible D gene is TRBD1 (5 bases). The CDR3 sequence is 15 residues long. Germline V CDR1 and CDR2: LNHNV, YYDKDF (reference sequence). Trimming removed 0 bases at V and 6 bases at J, with 9 bases between. The CDR3 sequence is CATSRDRTPNSPLHF. The CDR3 DNA is TGTGCCACCAGCAGAGATAGGACACCTAATTCACCCCTCCACTTT.

The V gene is TRBV30, the J gene TRBJ1-1; unclear D gene. Germline CDR1 reads GTSNPN; CDR2 reads SVGIG (reference sequence). This CDR3 region has 13 residues. Trimming pared 1 base from V and 0 bases from J, leaving 6 bases between. The CDR3: CAWSDYMNTEAFF. The CDR3 DNA follows: TGTGCCTGGAGTGATTATATGAACACTGAAGCTTTCTTT.

This chain connects TRBV5-1 to TRBJ2-2, with D perhaps matching TRBD1 (5 bases). Germline loops: CDR1 SGHRS, CDR2 YFSETQ. V lost 2 bases, J lost 6 bases, and 8 bases lay in between. The CDR3 spans 13 residues. DNA of the CDR3: TGCGCCAGCAGCTTTCAGGGCGCCGGGGAGCTGTTTTTT. Its translation is CASSFQGAGELFF.

The V and J genes are TRBV2 and TRBJ2-2; D call uncertain. Germline V gene lookup returns CDR1 SNHLY and CDR2 FYNNEI. The CDR3 has 16 amino acids. Trimming took off 3 bases at V and 1 base at J, with 12 bases between the two ends. The CDR3 spells CASSERSPLNTGELFF. DNA for the CDR3: TGTGCCAGCAGTGAGCGTAGCCCTTTGAACACCGGGGAGCTGTTTTTT. Drawing the rest from reference TRBV2 and TRBJ2-2, the complete variable domain is EPEVTQTPSHQVTQMGQEVILRCVPISNHLYFYWYRQILGQKVEFLVSFYNNEISEKSEIFDDQFSVERPDGSNFTLKIRSTKLEDSAMYFCASSERSPLNTGELFFGEGSRLTVL.

J is TRBJ2-5 and V is TRBV6-1; 9 positions agree with TRBD2. CDR3 size: 14 residues. Unmatched junction bases numbered 3, after V lost 2 bases and J lost 5 bases. From germline, CDR1 is MNHNS and CDR2 SASEGT. The CDR3 spells CASSELAGKETQYF. The DNA for the CDR3 is TGTGCCAGCAGTGAACTAGCGGGAAAGGAGACCCAGTACTTC.

The CDR3, as DNA: TGCGCCAGCAGCCAAGAGGGGGCAGACAGGTCTGAAGCTTTCTTT. It encodes CASSQEGADRSEAFF. The chain carries TRBV4-1 and TRBJ1-1; tentative D call: TRBD1 (6 bases). The CDR3 covers 15 residues. Trimming shortened V by 0 bases and J by 6 bases, and 14 bases separated the two germline ends. The germline gives CDR1 MGHRA, CDR2 YSYEKL.

The J gene is TRBJ1-5, the V gene TRBV18, with D possibly matching TRBD1 (5 bases). The CDR3 sequence is 14 residues long. V shed 3 bases and J shed 1 base, with 7 bases lying between them. The germline V gene has CDR1 KGHSH and CDR2 LQKENI. The CDR3 nucleotides are TGTGCCAGCTCACCGGGGCGGAGCAATCAGCCCCAGCATTTT. It codes for CASSPGRSNQPQHF.

The rearrangement uses TRBV7-9 and TRBJ1-4; D not resolved. Germline CDR1 is SEHNR and CDR2 is FQNEAQ (reference sequence). The CDR3 has 15 residues. V dropped 5 bases and J dropped 5 bases, with 15 bases sitting between them. DNA of the CDR3: TGTGCCAGCAGCCGATCGGGAGCCCCGAATGAAAAACTGTTTTTT. It yields the protein CASSRSGAPNEKLFF.

J is TRBJ1-2 and V is TRBV7-9; 11 nucleotides align to TRBD1. The CDR3 has 14 residues. With V trimmed by 5 bases and J by 4 bases, 3 bases remained unmatched. Looked up from germline, CDR1 is SEHNR and CDR2 is FQNEAQ (reference sequence). The CDR3 region has the DNA TGTGCCAGCAGCCTAGGGACAGGGGGCTATGGCTACACCTTC. This translates into CASSLGTGGYGYTF.

The rearrangement joins TRBV5-1 to TRBJ2-2; maybe TRBD1 (6 bases). Germline V gives CDR1 SGHRS, CDR2 YFSETQ. The CDR3 runs 16 residues. The V gene lost 3 bases and the J gene lost 2 bases, with 14 bases spanning the gap. In DNA, the CDR3 is TGCGCCAGCAGCTCAGGGGTTGTCCTCAACACCGGGGAGCTGTTTTTT. It yields the protein CASSSGVVLNTGELFF.

This clone appeared once. The chain combines TRBV18 with TRBJ2-5; a possible D gene is TRBD1 (5 bases). Germline CDR1 KGHSH, CDR2 LQKENI. The CDR3 loop spans 14 amino acids. The ends were cut back, 3 bases at V and 1 base at J, with 9 bases in the middle. CDR3 nucleotide sequence: TGTGCCAGCTCACCCGACAGTACCCAAGAGACCCAGTACTTC. Its protein is CASSPDSTQETQYF.